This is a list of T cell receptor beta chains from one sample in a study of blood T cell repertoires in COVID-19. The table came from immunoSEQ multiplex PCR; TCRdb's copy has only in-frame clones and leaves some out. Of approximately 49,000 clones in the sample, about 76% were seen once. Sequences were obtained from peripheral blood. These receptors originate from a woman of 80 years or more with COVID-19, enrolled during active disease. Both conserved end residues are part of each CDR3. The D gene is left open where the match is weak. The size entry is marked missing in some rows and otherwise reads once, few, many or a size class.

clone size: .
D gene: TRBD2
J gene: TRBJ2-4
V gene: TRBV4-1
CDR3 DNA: TGCGCCAGCAGCCAAGTCCTGGGACTAGCAACAGTTCAGTACTTC
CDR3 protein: CASSQVLGLATVQYF

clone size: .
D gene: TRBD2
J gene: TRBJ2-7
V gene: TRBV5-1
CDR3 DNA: TGCGCCAGCAGCGTGGGACTAGCGGGAGACGAGCAGTACTTC
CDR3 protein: CASSVGLAGDEQYF

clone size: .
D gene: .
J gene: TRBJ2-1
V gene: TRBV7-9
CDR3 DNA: TGTGCCAGCAGCTCCGCTACTCTCTACAATGAGCAGTTCTTC
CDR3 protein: CASSSATLYNEQFF

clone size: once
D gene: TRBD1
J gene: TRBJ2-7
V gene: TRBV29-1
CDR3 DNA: TGCAGCGTTGTTACCGGGACAGGGGGTCCCTACGAGCAGTACTTC
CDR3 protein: CSVVTGTGGPYEQYF

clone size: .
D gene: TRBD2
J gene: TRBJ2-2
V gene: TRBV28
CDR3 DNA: TGTGCCAGCAGTTTAGGGGGACTAGCCCCCGGGGAGCTGTTTTTT
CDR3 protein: CASSLGGLAPGELFF

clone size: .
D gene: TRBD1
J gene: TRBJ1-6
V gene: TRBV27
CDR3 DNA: TGTGCCAGCAGATCGACAGGGTGGCCCTATAATTCACCCCTCCACTTT
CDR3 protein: CASRSTGWPYNSPLHF

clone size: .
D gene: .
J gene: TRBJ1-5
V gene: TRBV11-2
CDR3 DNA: TGTGCCAGCAGCCGTGGGGCAGGGGACAATCAGCCCCAGCATTTT
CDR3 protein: CASSRGAGDNQPQHF

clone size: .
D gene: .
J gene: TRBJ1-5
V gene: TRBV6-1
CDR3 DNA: TGTGCCAGCAGTGAAGCGGCCTTCAATCAGCCCCAGCATTTT
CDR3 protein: CASSEAAFNQPQHF

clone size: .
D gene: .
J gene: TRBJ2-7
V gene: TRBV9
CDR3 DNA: TGTGCCAGCAGCCCCCAGGTAGCGAACTCCTACGAGCAGTACTTC
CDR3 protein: CASSPQVANSYEQYF

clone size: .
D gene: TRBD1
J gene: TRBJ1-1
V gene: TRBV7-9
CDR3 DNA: TGTGCCAGCAGCCACGGACAGGGGGCTCGAGCTTTCTTT
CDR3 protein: CASSHGQGARAFF

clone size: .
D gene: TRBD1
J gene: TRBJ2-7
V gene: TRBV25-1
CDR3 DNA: TGTGCCAGCAGTGAACGGGACAGGACTCCGGGCGAGCAGTACTTC
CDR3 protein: CASSERDRTPGEQYF

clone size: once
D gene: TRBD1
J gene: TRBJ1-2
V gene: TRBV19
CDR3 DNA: TGTGCCAGTAGACCATCAGGGGGCAAGTATGGCTACACCTTC
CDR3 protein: CASRPSGGKYGYTF

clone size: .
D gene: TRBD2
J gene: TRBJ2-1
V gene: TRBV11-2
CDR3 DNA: TGTGCCAGCAGCCCCCTAGCGGGGTTGGGGAATGAGCAGTTCTTC
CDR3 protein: CASSPLAGLGNEQFF

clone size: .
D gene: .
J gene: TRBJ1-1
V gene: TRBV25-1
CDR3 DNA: TGTGCCAGCATGTACGCGGGGGCGCAAACTGAAGCTTTCTTT
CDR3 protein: CASMYAGAQTEAFF

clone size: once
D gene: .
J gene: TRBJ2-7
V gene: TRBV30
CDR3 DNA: TGTGCCTGGAGTGTCAATTGGGCCACTTACGAGCAGTACTTC
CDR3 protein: CAWSVNWATYEQYF

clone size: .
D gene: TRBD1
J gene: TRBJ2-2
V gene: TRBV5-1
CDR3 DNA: TGCGCCAGCAGCGGCGGACAGGGGGCGCTGGGCGGGGAGCTGTTTTTT
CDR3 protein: CASSGGQGALGGELFF

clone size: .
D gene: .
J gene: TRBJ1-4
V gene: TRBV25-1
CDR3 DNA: TGTGCCAGCAGTGATCCTATCGTCGGTGAAAAACTGTTTTTT
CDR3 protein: CASSDPIVGEKLFF

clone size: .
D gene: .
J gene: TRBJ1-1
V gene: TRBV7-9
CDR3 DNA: TGTGCCACCAGGTTATCAGGGGTCGGCACTGAAGCTTTCTTT
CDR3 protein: CATRLSGVGTEAFF

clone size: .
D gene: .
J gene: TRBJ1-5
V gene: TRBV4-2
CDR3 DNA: TGTGCCAGCAGCCAAGGAGAACAGGGTAATCAGCCCCAGCATTTT
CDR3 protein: CASSQGEQGNQPQHF

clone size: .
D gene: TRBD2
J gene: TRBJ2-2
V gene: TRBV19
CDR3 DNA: TGTGCCAGCTTGCTAGCGGGAGGCACCGGGGAGCTGTTTTTT
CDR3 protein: CASLLAGGTGELFF

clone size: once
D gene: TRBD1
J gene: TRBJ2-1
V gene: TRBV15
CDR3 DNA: TGTGCCACCAGCTTCTCGGGGACAGGGAGGCTGTTCTTC
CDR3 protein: CATSFSGTGRLFF

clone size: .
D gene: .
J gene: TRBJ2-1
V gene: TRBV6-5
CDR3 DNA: TGTGCCAGCACACCTTTCGCGGGCAGGGAGGCGTTCTTC
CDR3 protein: CASTPFAGREAFF